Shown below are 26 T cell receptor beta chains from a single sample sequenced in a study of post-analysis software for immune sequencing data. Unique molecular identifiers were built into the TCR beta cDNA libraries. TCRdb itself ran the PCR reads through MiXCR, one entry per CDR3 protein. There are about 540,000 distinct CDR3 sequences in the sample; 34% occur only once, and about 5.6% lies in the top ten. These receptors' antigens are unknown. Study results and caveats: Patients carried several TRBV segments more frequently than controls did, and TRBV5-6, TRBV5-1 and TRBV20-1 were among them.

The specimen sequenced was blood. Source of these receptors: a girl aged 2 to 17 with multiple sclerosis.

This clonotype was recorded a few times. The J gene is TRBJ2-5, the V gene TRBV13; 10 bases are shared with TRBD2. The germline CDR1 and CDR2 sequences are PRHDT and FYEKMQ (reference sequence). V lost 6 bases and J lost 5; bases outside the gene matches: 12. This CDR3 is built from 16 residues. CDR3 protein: CASSSLGLAGVETQYF. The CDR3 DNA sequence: TGTGCCAGCAGTTCACTTGGGCTAGCGGGGGTGGAGACCCAGTACTTC. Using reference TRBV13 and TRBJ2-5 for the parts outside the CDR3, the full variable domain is AAGVIQSPRHLIKEKRETATLKCYPIPRHDTVYWYQQGPGQDPQFLISFYEKMQSDKGSIPDRFSAQQFSDYHSELNMSSLELGDSALYFCASSSLGLAGVETQYFGPGTRLLVL.

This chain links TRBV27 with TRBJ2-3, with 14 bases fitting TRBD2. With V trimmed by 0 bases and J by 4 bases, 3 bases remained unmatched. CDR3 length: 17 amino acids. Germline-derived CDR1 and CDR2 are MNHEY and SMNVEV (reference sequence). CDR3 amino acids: CASSLSTSGGAADTQYF. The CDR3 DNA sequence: TGTGCCAGCAGTTTATCGACTAGCGGGGGGGCCGCAGATACGCAGTATTTT.

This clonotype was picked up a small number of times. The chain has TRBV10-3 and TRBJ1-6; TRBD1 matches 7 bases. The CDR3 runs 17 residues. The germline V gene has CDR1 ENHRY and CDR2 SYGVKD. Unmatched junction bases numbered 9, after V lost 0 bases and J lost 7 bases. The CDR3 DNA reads TGTGCCATCAGTGAGTCTTGGACAGGCCAAGGGAATTCACCCCTCCACTTT. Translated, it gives CAISESWTGQGNSPLHF.

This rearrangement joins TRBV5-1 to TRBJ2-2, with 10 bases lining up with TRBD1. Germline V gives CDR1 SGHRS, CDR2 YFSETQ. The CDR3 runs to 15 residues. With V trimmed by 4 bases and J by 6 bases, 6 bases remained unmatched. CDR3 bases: TGCGCCAGCAGCCAGGGACAGGGGTCGGCCGGGGAGCTGTTTTTT. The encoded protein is CASSQGQGSAGELFF.

The CDR3 sequence: CASSVALGTNTEAFF. The DNA of the CDR3 is TGTGCCAGCAGCGTAGCTCTTGGGACTAACACTGAAGCTTTCTTT. The chain uses TRBV9 and TRBJ1-1, with D tentatively TRBD1 (5 bases). V shed 0 bases and J shed 2 bases, with 11 bases lying between them. The CDR3 loop spans 15 amino acids. Germline V gene lookup returns CDR1 SGDLS and CDR2 YYNGEE.

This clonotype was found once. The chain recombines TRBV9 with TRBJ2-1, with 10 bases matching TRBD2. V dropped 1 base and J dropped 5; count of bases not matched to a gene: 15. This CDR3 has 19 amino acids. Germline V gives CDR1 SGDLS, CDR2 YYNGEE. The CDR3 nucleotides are TGTGCCAGCAGCGTATTTCAGCGGGGGGGCCGAAATCTGAACAATGAGCAGTTCTTC. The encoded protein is CASSVFQRGGRNLNNEQFF.

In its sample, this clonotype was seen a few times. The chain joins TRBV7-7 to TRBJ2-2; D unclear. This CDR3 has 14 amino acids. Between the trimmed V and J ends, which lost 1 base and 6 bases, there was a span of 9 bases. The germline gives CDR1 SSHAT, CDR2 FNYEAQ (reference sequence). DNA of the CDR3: TGTGCCAGCAGCTTAGACCAGGATTCCGGGGAGCTGTTTTTT. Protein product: CASSLDQDSGELFF.

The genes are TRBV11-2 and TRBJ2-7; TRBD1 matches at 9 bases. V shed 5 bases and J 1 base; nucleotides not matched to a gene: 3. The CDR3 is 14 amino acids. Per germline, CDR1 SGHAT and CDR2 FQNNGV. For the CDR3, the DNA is TGTGCCAGCAGCGTACAGGGGGCGTCCTACGAGCAGTACTTC. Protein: CASSVQGASYEQYF.

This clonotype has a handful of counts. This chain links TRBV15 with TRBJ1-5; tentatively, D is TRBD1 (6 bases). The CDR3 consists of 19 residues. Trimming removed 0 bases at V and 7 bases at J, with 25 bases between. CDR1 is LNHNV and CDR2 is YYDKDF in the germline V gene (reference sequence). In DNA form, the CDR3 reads TGTGCCACCAGCAGAGATCTCTTTCTACAGGGCGGCATTGGGCAGCCCCAGCATTTT. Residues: CATSRDLFLQGGIGQPQHF.

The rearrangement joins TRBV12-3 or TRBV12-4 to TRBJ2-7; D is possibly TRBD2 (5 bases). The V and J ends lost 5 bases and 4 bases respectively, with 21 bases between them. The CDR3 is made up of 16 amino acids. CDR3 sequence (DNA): TGTGCCAGCAGTATCGGTCGGCGGGTATCCTTATACGAGCAGTACTTC. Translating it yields CASSIGRRVSLYEQYF.

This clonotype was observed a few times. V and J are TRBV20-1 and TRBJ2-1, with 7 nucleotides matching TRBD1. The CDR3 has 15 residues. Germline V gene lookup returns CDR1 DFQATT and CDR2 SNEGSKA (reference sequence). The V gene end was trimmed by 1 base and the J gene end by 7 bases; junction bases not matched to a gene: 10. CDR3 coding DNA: TGCAGTGCTAGAGCCGACAGGGTACCAACAAATGAGCAGTTCTTC. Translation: CSARADRVPTNEQFF.

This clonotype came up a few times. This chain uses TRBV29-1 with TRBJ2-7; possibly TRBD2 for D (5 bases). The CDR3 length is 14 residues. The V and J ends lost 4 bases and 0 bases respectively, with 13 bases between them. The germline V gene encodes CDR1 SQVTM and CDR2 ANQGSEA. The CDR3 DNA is TGCAGCGTTGTAGGTGGACTGACCTCCTACGAGCAGTACTTC. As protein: CSVVGGLTSYEQYF.

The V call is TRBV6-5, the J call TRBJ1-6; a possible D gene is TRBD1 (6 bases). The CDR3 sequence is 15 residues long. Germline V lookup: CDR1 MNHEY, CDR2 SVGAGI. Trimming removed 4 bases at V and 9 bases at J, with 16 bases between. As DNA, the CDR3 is TGTGCCAGCAGTTCACATGGGGCAGGGGTTTCACCCCTCCACTTT. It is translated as CASSSHGAGVSPLHF.

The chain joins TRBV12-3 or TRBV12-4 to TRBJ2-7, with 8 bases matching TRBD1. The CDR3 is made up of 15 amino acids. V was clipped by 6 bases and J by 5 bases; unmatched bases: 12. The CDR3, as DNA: TGTGCCAGCAGCTCCCTGGGACAGGAGATCCACGAGCAGTACTTC. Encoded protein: CASSSLGQEIHEQYF.

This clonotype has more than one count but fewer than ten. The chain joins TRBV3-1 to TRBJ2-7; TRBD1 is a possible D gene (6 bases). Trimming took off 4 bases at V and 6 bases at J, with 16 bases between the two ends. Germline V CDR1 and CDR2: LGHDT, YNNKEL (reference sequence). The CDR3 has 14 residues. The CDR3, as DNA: TGTGCCAGCAGCCGTGAACAGGGTCTGGGCGAGCAGTACTTC. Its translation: CASSREQGLGEQYF.

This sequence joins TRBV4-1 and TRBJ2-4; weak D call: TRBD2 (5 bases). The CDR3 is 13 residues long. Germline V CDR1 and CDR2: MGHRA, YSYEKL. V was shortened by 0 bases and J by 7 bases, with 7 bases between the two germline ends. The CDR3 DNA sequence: TGCGCCAGCAGCCAAGATTCGGGGAACATTCAGTACTTC. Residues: CASSQDSGNIQYF.

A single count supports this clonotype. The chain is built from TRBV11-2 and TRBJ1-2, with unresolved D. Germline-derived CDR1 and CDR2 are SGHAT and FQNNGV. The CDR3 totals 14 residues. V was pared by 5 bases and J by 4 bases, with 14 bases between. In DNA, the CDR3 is TGTGCCAGCAGCCCCCTCGTCGGACGCTATGGCTACACCTTC. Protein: CASSPLVGRYGYTF.

CDR3 amino acids: CATSEKRVSGSETQYF. The CDR3 region has the DNA TGTGCCACCAGTGAGAAGCGTGTTAGCGGATCAGAGACCCAGTACTTC. This chain connects TRBV24-1 to TRBJ2-5, with a possible D match to TRBD2 (6 bases). V dropped 4 bases and J dropped 4 bases, with 18 bases sitting between them. The CDR3 runs 16 residues. Germline V gene data show CDR1 as KGHDR and CDR2 as SFDVKD.

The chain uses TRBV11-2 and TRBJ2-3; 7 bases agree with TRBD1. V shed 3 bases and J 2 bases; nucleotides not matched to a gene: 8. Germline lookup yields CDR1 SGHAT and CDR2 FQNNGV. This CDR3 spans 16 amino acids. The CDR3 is CASSFPPGGPTDTQYF. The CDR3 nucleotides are TGTGCCAGCAGCTTTCCCCCAGGGGGACCCACAGATACGCAGTATTTT. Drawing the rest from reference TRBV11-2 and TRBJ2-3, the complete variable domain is EAGVAQSPRYKIIEKRQSVAFWCNPISGHATLYWYQQILGQGPKLLIQFQNNGVVDDSQLPKDRFSAERLKGVDSTLKIQPAKLEDSAVYLCASSFPPGGPTDTQYFGPGTRLTVL.

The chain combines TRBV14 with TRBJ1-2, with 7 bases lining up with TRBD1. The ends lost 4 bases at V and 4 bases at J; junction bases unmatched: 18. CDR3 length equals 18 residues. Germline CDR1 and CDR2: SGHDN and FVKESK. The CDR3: CASSPLTPGQIQTYGYTF. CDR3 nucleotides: TGTGCCAGCAGCCCTCTTACGCCGGGACAGATCCAAACCTATGGCTACACCTTC.

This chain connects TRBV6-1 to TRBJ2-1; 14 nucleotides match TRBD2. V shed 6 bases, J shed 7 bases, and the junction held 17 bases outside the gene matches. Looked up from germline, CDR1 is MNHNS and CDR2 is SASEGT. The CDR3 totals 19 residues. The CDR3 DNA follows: TGTGCCAGCAGCCCCGGACCGGGACTAGCGGGGGCACGGGGGAATGAGCAGTTCTTC. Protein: CASSPGPGLAGARGNEQFF.

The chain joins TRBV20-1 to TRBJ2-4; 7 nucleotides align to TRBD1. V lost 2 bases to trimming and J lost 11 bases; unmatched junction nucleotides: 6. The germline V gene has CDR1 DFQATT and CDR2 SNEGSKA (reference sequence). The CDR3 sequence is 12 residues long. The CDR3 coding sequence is TGCAGTGCTAGATCAGGGGGATTTTTTCAGTACTTC. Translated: CSARSGGFFQYF.

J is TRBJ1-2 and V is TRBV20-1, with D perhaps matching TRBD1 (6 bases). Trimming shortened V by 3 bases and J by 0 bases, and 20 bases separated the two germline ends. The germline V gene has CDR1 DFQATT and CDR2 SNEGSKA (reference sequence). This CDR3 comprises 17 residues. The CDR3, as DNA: TGCAGTGCTAGGCTACGGGACCCAGGGGCCCCTAACTATGGCTACACCTTC. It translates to CSARLRDPGAPNYGYTF.

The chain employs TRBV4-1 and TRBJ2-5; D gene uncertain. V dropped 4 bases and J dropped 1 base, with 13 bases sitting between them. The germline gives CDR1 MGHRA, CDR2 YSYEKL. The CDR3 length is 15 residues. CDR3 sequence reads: CASSRPGSGQETQYF. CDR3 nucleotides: TGCGCCAGCAGCCGACCTGGAAGTGGCCAAGAGACCCAGTACTTC.

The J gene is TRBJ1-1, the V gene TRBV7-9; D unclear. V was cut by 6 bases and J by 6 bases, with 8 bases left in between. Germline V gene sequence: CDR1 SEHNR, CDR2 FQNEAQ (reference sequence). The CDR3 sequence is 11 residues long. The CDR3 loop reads CASRRTSEAFF. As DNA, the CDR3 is TGTGCCAGCAGAAGGACGTCTGAAGCTTTCTTT.

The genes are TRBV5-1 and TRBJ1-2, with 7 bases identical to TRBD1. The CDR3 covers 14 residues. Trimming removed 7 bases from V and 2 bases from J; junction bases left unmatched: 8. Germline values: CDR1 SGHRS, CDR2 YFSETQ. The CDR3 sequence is CASASTGDNYGYTF. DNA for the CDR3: TGCGCCAGCGCCTCTACAGGGGACAACTATGGCTACACCTTC. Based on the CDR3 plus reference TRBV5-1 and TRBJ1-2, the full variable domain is KAGVTQTPRYLIKTRGQQVTLSCSPISGHRSVSWYQQTPGQGLQFLFEYFSETQRNKGNFPGRFSGRQFSNSRSEMNVSTLELGDSALYLCASASTGDNYGYTFGSGTRLTVV.